This T cell receptor (beta chain) originates from a study of cytomegalovirus exposure and HLA in healthy donors. Whole-study results and caveats: Common viral pathogens were later found to be apparently linked to several of the most significant clusters. Information on immune exposure was restricted to one variable (CMV serostatus). Most TCR beta V segments were productive about 90% or about 30% of the time in an earlier analysis. Most TCR sequences were uncommon, yet certain public TCRs appeared in many donors.

PCR employed 60 Vbeta and 13 Jbeta primers. TCRdb's copy holds only in-frame clones and misses some; the assay was immunoSEQ multiplex PCR. The sample yields hundreds of thousands of clones, approximately 80% seen once. The CDR3 covers 13 residues. V was pared by 9 bases and J by 5 bases, with 9 bases of the junction left unmatched. Germline-derived CDR1 and CDR2 are SEHNR and FQNEAQ (reference sequence). This clone turned up a few times. Its antigen is as yet unknown. Sequencing was performed on PBMCs. The genes are TRBV7-9 and TRBJ1-1; 7 positions match TRBD1. The sequence was obtained from a man aged 40-49 years in good health and CMV-seronegative. CDR3 DNA sequence: TGTGCCAGTCGACAGGGCGGATCGACTGAAGCTTTCTTT. As protein: CASRQGGSTEAFF.